Described below is a single T cell receptor beta chain sequence and its context. This specimen comes from a study of a mutant IDH1 vaccine in newly diagnosed glioma. Looking at the study overall: Of treated patients, around 62% were men and 37.5% women, averaging roughly 37 years.

Trimming removed 5 bases from V and 2 bases from J; junction bases left unmatched: 9. Germline V gene lookup returns CDR1 LNHDA and CDR2 SQIVND (reference sequence). The CDR3 length is 16 residues. The method was immunoSEQ multiplex PCR; TCRdb's version includes in-frame clones alone and lacks a portion of them. Of some 61,000 clones listed, around 86% are singletons. The time point is: baseline, week 1 (first vaccination visit). This sample's treatment: pre-vaccination baseline after standard-of-care therapy. The receptor was derived from a man younger than 45 with glioma. Sequenced material: PBMCs, taken from a glioma patient treated with radiotherapy, temozolomide or both. The V gene is TRBV19, the J gene TRBJ2-7, with 10 bases fitting TRBD1. CDR3: CASSLSGTGVTYEQYF. The CDR3 nucleotides are TGTGCCAGTAGTTTATCCGGGACAGGGGTTACCTACGAGCAGTACTTC.